This T cell receptor beta chain was documented in a study of blood T cell repertoires in COVID-19. On the study more broadly: Whether acute or convalescent, the COVID-19 samples came from the United States, Italy and Spain.

Germline V gene data show CDR1 as SGHVS and CDR2 as FQNEAQ. The CDR3 extends over 14 amino acids. V lost 3 bases and J 2 bases, leaving 9 bases between the germline ends. Per the original methods: Estimates of nucleated cell counts were drawn from the amplification of reference gene primers. Profiling relied on immunoSEQ multiplex PCR, and the TCRdb table lists in-frame clones only, not all of them. Clone size and the V and J calls come from that table; the DNA yielded D and trimming. The sample lists roughly 350,000 clones; about nine tenths were seen once. This chain links TRBV7-8 with TRBJ2-3; TRBD2 is a possible D gene (6 bases). This TCR came from a woman between 65 and 79 years old with COVID-19, enrolled during active disease. The sample taken for sequencing was peripheral blood. CDR3 residues: CASSLGLSTDTQYF. The CDR3, as DNA: TGTGCCAGCAGCTTGGGACTGTCCACAGATACGCAGTATTTT.